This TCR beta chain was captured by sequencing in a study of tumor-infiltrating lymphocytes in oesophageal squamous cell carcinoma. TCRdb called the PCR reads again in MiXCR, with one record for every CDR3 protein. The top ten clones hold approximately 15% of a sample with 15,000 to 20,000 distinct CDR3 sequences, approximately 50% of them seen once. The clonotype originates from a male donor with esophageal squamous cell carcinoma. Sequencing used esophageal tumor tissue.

Here the CDR3 reads CASSGETGGRLAFF. The CDR3 DNA reads as TGTGCCAGCAGCGGAGAGACAGGGGGCCGGTTAGCTTTCTTT. V is TRBV7-9 and J is TRBJ1-1, with 10 nucleotides matching TRBD1. The germline CDR1 and CDR2 sequences are SEHNR and FQNEAQ (reference sequence). With V trimmed by 5 bases and J by 10 bases, 10 bases remained unmatched. This CDR3 region has 14 residues.